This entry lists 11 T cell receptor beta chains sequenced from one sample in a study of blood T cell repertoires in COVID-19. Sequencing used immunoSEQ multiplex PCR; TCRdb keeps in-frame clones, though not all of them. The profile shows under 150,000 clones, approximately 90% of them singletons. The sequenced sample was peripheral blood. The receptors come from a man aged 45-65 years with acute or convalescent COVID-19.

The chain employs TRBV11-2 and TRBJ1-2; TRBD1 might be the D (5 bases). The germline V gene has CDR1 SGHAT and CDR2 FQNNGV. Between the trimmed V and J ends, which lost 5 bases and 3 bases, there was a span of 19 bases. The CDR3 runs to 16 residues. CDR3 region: CASSPHGGGEDYGYTF. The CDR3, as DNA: TGTGCCAGCAGCCCACATGGTGGAGGGGAGGACTATGGCTACACCTTC.

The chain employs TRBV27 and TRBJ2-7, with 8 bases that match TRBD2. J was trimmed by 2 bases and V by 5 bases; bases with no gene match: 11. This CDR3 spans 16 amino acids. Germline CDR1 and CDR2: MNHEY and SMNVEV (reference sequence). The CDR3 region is CASSTITGTRAYEQYF. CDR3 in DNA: TGTGCCAGCAGTACCATCACCGGGACTAGGGCCTACGAGCAGTACTTC.

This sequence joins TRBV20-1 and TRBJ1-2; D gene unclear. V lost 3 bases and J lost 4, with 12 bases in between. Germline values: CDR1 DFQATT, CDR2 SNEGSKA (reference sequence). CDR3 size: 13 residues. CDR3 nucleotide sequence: TGCAGTGCTAGTACGGGGATGAGCTATGGCTACACCTTC. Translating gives CSASTGMSYGYTF.

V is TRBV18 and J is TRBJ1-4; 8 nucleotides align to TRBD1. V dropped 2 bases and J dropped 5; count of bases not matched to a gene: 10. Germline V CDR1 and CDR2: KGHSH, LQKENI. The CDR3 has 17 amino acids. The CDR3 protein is CASSPGLSTGENEKLFF. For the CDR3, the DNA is TGTGCCAGCTCACCAGGTTTATCGACAGGGGAAAATGAAAAACTGTTTTTT. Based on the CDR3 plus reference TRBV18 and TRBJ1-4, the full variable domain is NAGVMQNPRHLVRRRGQEARLRCSPMKGHSHVYWYRQLPEEGLKFMVYLQKENIIDESGMPKERFSAEFPKEGPSILRIQQVVRGDSAAYFCASSPGLSTGENEKLFFGSGTQLSVL.

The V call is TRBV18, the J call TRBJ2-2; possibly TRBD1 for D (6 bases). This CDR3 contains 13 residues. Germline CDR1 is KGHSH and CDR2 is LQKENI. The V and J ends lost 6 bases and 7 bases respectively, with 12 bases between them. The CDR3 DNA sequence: TGTGCCAGCTCCCCCCAGGGGCTCGGGGAGCTGTTTTTT. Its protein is CASSPQGLGELFF.

CDR3 in amino acids: CASSSNGEALHF. Here the CDR3 DNA reads TGCGCCAGCAGCTCAAACGGTGAGGCCCTCCACTTT. The chain employs TRBV5-1 and TRBJ1-6; D gene ambiguous. Germline V gives CDR1 SGHRS, CDR2 YFSETQ. Between the trimmed V and J ends, which lost 3 bases and 14 bases, there was a span of 12 bases. The CDR3 contains 12 residues.

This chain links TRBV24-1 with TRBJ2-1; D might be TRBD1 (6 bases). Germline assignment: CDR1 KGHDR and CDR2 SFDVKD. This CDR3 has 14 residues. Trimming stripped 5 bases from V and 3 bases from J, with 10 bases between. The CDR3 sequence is CATSAPGVYNEQFF. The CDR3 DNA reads TGTGCCACCAGTGCCCCAGGGGTCTACAATGAGCAGTTCTTC.

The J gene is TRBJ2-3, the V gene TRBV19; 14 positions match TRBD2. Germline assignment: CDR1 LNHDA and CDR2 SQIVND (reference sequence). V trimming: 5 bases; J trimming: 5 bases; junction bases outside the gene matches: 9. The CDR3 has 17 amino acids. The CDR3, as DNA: TGTGCCAGTAGTTGGGGACTAGCGGGAGTTGCGCTAGATACGCAGTATTTT. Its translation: CASSWGLAGVALDTQYF. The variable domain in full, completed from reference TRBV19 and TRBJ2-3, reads DGGITQSPKYLFRKEGQNVTLSCEQNLNHDAMYWYRQDPGQGLRLIYYSQIVNDFQKGDIAEGYSVSREKKESFPLTVTSAQKNPTAFYLCASSWGLAGVALDTQYFGPGTRLTVL.

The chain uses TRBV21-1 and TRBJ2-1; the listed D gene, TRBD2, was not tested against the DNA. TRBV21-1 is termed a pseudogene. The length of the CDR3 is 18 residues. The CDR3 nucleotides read TGTGCCAGCAGCAATATATTGTGGGACGGGAGGGCACTCAATGAGCAGTTCTTC. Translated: CASSNILWDGRALNEQFF.

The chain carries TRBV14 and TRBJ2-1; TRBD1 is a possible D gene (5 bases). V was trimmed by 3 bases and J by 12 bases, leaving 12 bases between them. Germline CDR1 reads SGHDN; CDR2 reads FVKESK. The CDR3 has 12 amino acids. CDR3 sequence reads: CASSQTGGAQFF. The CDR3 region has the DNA TGTGCCAGCAGCCAGACGGGTGGGGCGCAGTTCTTC.

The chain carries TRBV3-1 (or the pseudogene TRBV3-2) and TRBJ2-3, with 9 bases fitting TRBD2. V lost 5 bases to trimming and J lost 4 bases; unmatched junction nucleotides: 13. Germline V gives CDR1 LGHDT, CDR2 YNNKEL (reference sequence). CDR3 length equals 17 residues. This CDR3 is CASSYEGVAGVPDTQYF. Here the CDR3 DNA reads TGTGCCAGCAGCTACGAGGGGGTAGCGGGAGTCCCAGATACGCAGTATTTT.